Below, 27 T cell receptor beta chains from the same sample are listed, as sequenced in a study of blood T cell repertoires in COVID-19. TCRdb's table, derived via immunoSEQ multiplex PCR, lists solely in-frame clones and lacks some. The data hold about 91,000 clones, with roughly three quarters observed a single time. Sequencing was carried out using peripheral blood. The source is a woman aged 80 or older with acute or convalescent COVID-19.

The rearrangement uses TRBV19 and TRBJ1-2; D might be TRBD1 (6 bases). Germline V gene data show CDR1 as LNHDA and CDR2 as SQIVND (reference sequence). The CDR3 is 15 amino acids. V gave up 4 bases and J gave up 0 bases, with 12 bases separating them. The CDR3 nucleotides are TGTGCCAGTAGTAACAACAGGGCCTCTAACTATGGCTACACCTTC. This gives the protein CASSNNRASNYGYTF. Using reference TRBV19 and TRBJ1-2 for the parts outside the CDR3, the full variable domain is DGGITQSPKYLFRKEGQNVTLSCEQNLNHDAMYWYRQDPGQGLRLIYYSQIVNDFQKGDIAEGYSVSREKKESFPLTVTSAQKNPTAFYLCASSNNRASNYGYTFGSGTRLTVV.

This clone was counted a few times. The V gene is TRBV6-5, the J gene TRBJ2-3; 9 bases are a match to TRBD1. CDR1 and CDR2 (germline): MNHEY, SVGAGI. The junction had 7 bases not matched to a gene; V was cut back by 6 bases and J by 6 bases. The CDR3 spans 14 residues. In DNA, the CDR3 is TGTGCCAGCAGGGCACAGGGGGCTGGGGATACGCAGTATTTT. It is translated as CASRAQGAGDTQYF.

This sequence joins TRBV5-1 and TRBJ2-1; TRBD2 matches at 13 bases. J gave up 5 bases and V 4 bases, and 6 bases lay outside the gene matches. The germline V gene has CDR1 SGHRS and CDR2 YFSETQ. The CDR3 has 16 amino acids. Here the CDR3 DNA reads TGCGCCAGCAGCAGATCCGGGACTAGCGGGGACAATGAGCAGTTCTTC. Protein: CASSRSGTSGDNEQFF.

This chain uses TRBV11-1 with TRBJ2-5, with D hard to call. The germline CDR1 and CDR2 sequences are SGHAT and FQDESV (reference sequence). Trimming pared 6 bases from V and 1 base from J, leaving 9 bases between. The CDR3 covers 13 residues. CDR3 sequence (DNA): TGTGCCAGCAGTCCGATCGGCCAAGAGACCCAGTACTTC. As protein: CASSPIGQETQYF.

The rearrangement links TRBV15 to TRBJ2-7; 9 positions agree with TRBD2. J lost 6 bases, V lost 0 bases, and 9 bases had no gene match. Germline CDR1 is LNHNV and CDR2 is YYDKDF (reference sequence). The CDR3 covers 16 residues. CDR3 DNA: TGTGCCACCAGCAGAGATAGGCTAGCGGGAAGAGGCGAGCAGTACTTC. This encodes CATSRDRLAGRGEQYF.

V gene TRBV28 combines with J gene TRBJ1-5; D is unresolved. Trimming took off 6 bases at V and 5 bases at J, with 20 bases between the two ends. This CDR3 region has 16 residues. The germline V gene has CDR1 MDHEN and CDR2 SYDVKM. The CDR3 spells CASRTSGRWVDQPQHF. CDR3 in DNA: TGTGCCAGCAGGACCAGCGGGCGGTGGGTTGATCAGCCCCAGCATTTT.

The chain couples TRBV27 to TRBJ1-2, with 8 bases matching TRBD1. After removal of 9 bases from V and 6 bases from J, the junction contained 9 bases not matched to a gene. Germline V gene sequence: CDR1 MNHEY, CDR2 SMNVEV (reference sequence). The length of the CDR3 is 13 residues. The CDR3 DNA sequence: TGTGCCAGTTGGGCCCGACAGGGGAATGGCTACACCTTC. It specifies CASWARQGNGYTF.

The gene calls are TRBV6-2 or TRBV6-3 and TRBJ2-7; D may be TRBD1 (5 bases). The CDR3 consists of 15 residues. Trimming shortened V by 1 base and J by 2 bases, and 12 bases separated the two germline ends. Germline values: CDR1 MNHEY, CDR2 SVGEGT. CDR3 DNA sequence: TGTGCCAGCAGTTACTTGGGCGGACACCCCTACGAGCAGTACTTC. Protein sequence: CASSYLGGHPYEQYF.

The rearrangement uses TRBV18 and TRBJ2-4; 10 bases agree with TRBD2. The J segment lost 6 bases and the V segment lost 4 bases, leaving 6 bases of the junction unmatched. CDR1 and CDR2 (germline): KGHSH, LQKENI. The CDR3 consists of 15 residues. The CDR3 DNA is TGTGCCAGCTCACAGGATAGCGGGGGGAGAAACATTCAGTACTTC. As protein: CASSQDSGGRNIQYF.

This clone has only one observation. The rearrangement uses TRBV28 and TRBJ2-7; 7 bases match TRBD1. Germline loops: CDR1 MDHEN, CDR2 SYDVKM. This CDR3 is 14 amino acids long. V was pared by 6 bases and J by 1 base, with 6 bases of the junction left unmatched. The CDR3 DNA is TGTGCCAGCAGACCAGGGGGATCATCCTACGAGCAGTACTTC. Translated, it gives CASRPGGSSYEQYF.

The rearrangement uses TRBV28 and TRBJ1-6; 10 bases agree with TRBD1. This CDR3 contains 15 residues. From germline, CDR1 is MDHEN and CDR2 SYDVKM. The V segment lost 6 bases and the J segment 8 bases; nucleotides outside the gene matches: 7. CDR3 sequence: CASSLADRGDSPLHF. As DNA, the CDR3 is TGTGCCAGCAGCTTAGCGGACAGGGGGGATTCACCCCTCCACTTT.

The chain employs TRBV7-2 and TRBJ2-3, with 8 bases aligning to TRBD1. V shed 5 bases and J 2 bases; nucleotides not matched to a gene: 3. From germline, CDR1 is SGHTA and CDR2 FQGNSA. This CDR3 has 14 residues. The CDR3 DNA follows: TGTGCCAGCAGCCCGGACAGGGCCACAGATACGCAGTATTTT. Translating gives CASSPDRATDTQYF.

This chain connects TRBV5-5 to TRBJ2-3, with 8 bases fitting TRBD1. Germline CDR1 is SGHKS and CDR2 is YYEKEE (reference sequence). The CDR3 length is 13 residues. V lost 4 bases, J lost 6 bases, and 4 bases stayed unmatched. The CDR3 region has the DNA TGTGCCAGCAGCGTGGACAGGGTGGATACGCAGTATTTT. Translated: CASSVDRVDTQYF.

This sequence joins TRBV27 and TRBJ2-5; perhaps TRBD1 as D (6 bases). Trimming removed 4 bases at V and 2 bases at J, with 14 bases between. The CDR3 is made up of 15 amino acids. CDR1 and CDR2 from the germline V gene are MNHEY and SMNVEV (reference sequence). The CDR3 nucleotides read TGTGCCAGCAGTTACGGTGGGGGCCAGCAAGAGACCCAGTACTTC. Residues: CASSYGGGQQETQYF.

The chain has TRBV3-1 (or the pseudogene TRBV3-2) and TRBJ1-2, with TRBD1 matching 10 bases. This CDR3 has 15 amino acids. Germline assignment: CDR1 LGHDT and CDR2 YNNKEL (reference sequence). Unmatched junction bases numbered 2, after V lost 1 base and J lost 3 bases. The CDR3 nucleotides are TGTGCCAGCAGCCAAGGACAGGGGGCGGACTATGGCTACACCTTC. It codes for CASSQGQGADYGYTF.

The rearrangement links TRBV10-3 to TRBJ1-5, with 7 nucleotides matching TRBD1. This CDR3 has 15 residues. Germline values: CDR1 ENHRY, CDR2 SYGVKD. The ends lost 7 bases at V and 2 bases at J; junction bases unmatched: 8. This chain's CDR3 is CAIMEGGAGNQPQHF. The CDR3, as DNA: TGTGCCATCATGGAAGGGGGCGCAGGCAATCAGCCCCAGCATTTT.

The table lists this clone with a few counts. This chain links TRBV7-9 with TRBJ1-3; D remains ambiguous. The V gene's germline CDR1 is SEHNR and CDR2 FQNEAQ (reference sequence). This CDR3 spans 16 amino acids. Trimming stripped 5 bases from V and 6 bases from J, with 20 bases between. This CDR3 is CASSAGAFVRENTIYF. The CDR3 DNA sequence: TGTGCCAGCAGCGCAGGCGCGTTTGTTCGGGAAAACACCATATATTTT.

The chain uses TRBV5-1 and TRBJ2-7; tentatively, D is TRBD1 (6 bases). The CDR3 is 15 residues long. Trimming pared 4 bases from V and 3 bases from J, leaving 17 bases between. The germline gives CDR1 SGHRS, CDR2 YFSETQ. CDR3 coding DNA: TGCGCCAGCAGCGACGGGACAAACTCTATCTACGAGCAGTACTTC. Amino acids: CASSDGTNSIYEQYF.

The V gene is TRBV27, the J gene TRBJ2-5; D gene ambiguous. The V end lost 3 bases, the J end lost 2 bases, and 7 bases lay between the germline ends. The germline CDR1 and CDR2 sequences are MNHEY and SMNVEV (reference sequence). This CDR3 has 13 amino acids. The CDR3 nucleotides read TGTGCCAGCAGTTTGAGTTATCAAGAGACCCAGTACTTC. It encodes CASSLSYQETQYF.

The CDR3 spells CASSYSAGVYGYTF. CDR3 DNA sequence: TGTGCCAGCAGTTACTCGGCAGGGGTCTATGGCTACACCTTC. The chain has TRBV6-5 and TRBJ1-2, with D tentatively TRBD1 (6 bases). The V end lost 0 bases, the J end lost 4 bases, and 9 bases lay between the germline ends. The CDR3 is 14 amino acids. The germline V gene encodes CDR1 MNHEY and CDR2 SVGAGI.

The rearrangement uses TRBV5-4 and TRBJ2-7; D may be TRBD1 (7 bases). The ends were cut back, 4 bases at V and 6 bases at J, with 11 bases in the middle. Germline loops: CDR1 SGHNT, CDR2 YYREEE (reference sequence). This CDR3 comprises 12 residues. The DNA for the CDR3 is TGTGCCAGCAGCGTCAGGGGGGCCGAGCAGTACTTC. Translation gives CASSVRGAEQYF.

The chain uses TRBV19 and TRBJ2-3; TRBD2 aligns across 9 bases. V lost 8 bases, J lost 1 base, and 4 bases stayed unmatched. There are 14 residues in the CDR3. Germline CDR1 reads LNHDA; CDR2 reads SQIVND (reference sequence). The CDR3 loop is CASGAGGRTDTQYF. In DNA, the CDR3 is TGTGCCAGTGGAGCGGGGGGACGCACAGATACGCAGTATTTT.

Remarks on this clone: At one end, the junction sequence differs from germline, possibly due to a read error. The V gene is TRBV7-9, the J gene TRBJ2-3; 13 bases are a match to TRBD2. The CDR3 extends over 13 amino acids. The germline CDR1 and CDR2 sequences are SEHNR and FQNEAQ (reference sequence). The CDR3 DNA reads as TGTGCCAGCAGCTCCGGACTAGCGGGGGAGATGGATTTT. Its protein is CASSSGLAGEMDF.

The table lists this clone with a count of one. The rearrangement joins TRBV29-1 to TRBJ1-1, with 8 nucleotides matching TRBD1. There are 12 residues in the CDR3. The J segment lost 9 bases and the V segment lost 4 bases, leaving 7 bases of the junction unmatched. Germline-derived CDR1 and CDR2 are SQVTM and ANQGSEA. The CDR3 loop reads CSVGTGRPQAFF. In DNA form, the CDR3 reads TGCAGCGTTGGGACAGGGCGCCCCCAAGCTTTCTTT.

The chain employs TRBV5-1 and TRBJ1-1; D is possibly TRBD1 (5 bases). CDR1 is SGHRS and CDR2 is YFSETQ in the germline V gene. V was pared by 2 bases and J by 3 bases, with 8 bases between. This CDR3 comprises 13 residues. The CDR3 region is CASSFEQDTEAFF. CDR3 nucleotide sequence: TGCGCCAGCAGCTTTGAACAGGACACTGAAGCTTTCTTT.

This chain links TRBV19 with TRBJ1-5; D perhaps matches TRBD1 (6 bases). Trimming shortened V by 7 bases and J by 11 bases, and 21 bases separated the two germline ends. The CDR3 sequence is 14 residues long. Per germline, CDR1 LNHDA and CDR2 SQIVND (reference sequence). CDR3 DNA sequence: TGTGCCAGTAACCCCACTCGGACAGCCCTTTCCCAGCATTTT. Residues: CASNPTRTALSQHF.

The chain links TRBV2 to TRBJ1-4; TRBD1 matches 7 bases. J gave up 3 bases and V 8 bases, and 9 bases lay outside the gene matches. Looked up from germline, CDR1 is SNHLY and CDR2 is FYNNEI. This CDR3 has 15 amino acids. CDR3 sequence reads: CASEGQVTSNEKLFF. The CDR3 bases are TGTGCCAGCGAAGGACAGGTTACGTCTAATGAAAAACTGTTTTTT.